This TCR beta chain was recorded in a study of cytomegalovirus exposure and HLA in healthy donors (dated by TCRdb to the late 2010s). Notes on the research overall: An earlier analysis of more than 550 of the donors reported 276 Gb of sequence data and 100 million to 120 million unique TCR beta sequences obtained from about 180 million T cells. An early release that covered some 630 HLA-typed donors contained approximately 300 gigabases of sequencing data and around 80 million unique TCR sequences. The genetic ancestry cluster associated with self-reported Caucasian donors included 81% of the approximately 400 genotyped donors. The study aimed to test whether cataloging public T cell receptors could reveal signatures of past pathogen exposure. The study profiled the T cell repertoires of under 700 subjects by immunosequencing and related them to cytomegalovirus serostatus. A separate validation cohort of over 95 different subjects was used in addition to the approximately 610-subject first cohort. To predict cytomegalovirus infection status, the study combined high-throughput TCR immunosequencing, statistical association of individual TCRs with disease status, and machine learning. A later analysis re-analyzed previously published TCR beta repertoires from 600 to 850 donors and added high-resolution HLA genotyping to study TCR occurrence patterns. The later analysis used no new phenotypic data to find candidate immune exposures, relying instead on TCR beta sequences and their occurrence across donors. In an earlier analysis of several hundred of the donors, high-throughput TCR beta sequencing was used to judge whether each TCR beta V gene segment behaved as functional or pseudogenic. Donor age, sex, ethnicity and CMV serostatus were collected together with the repertoire data. A later genetic analysis used genome-wide SNP genotypes for about 65% of the roughly 670 donors, treating that subset as a discovery cohort. Every repertoire in the discovery cohort had been generated on one and the same sequencing platform. HLA typing covered class I and class II loci at four-digit resolution. Typing coverage differed by locus: A, B, C, DRB1 and DQB1 were typed in about 620-640 donors, DQA1 in approximately 520, DPA1 in approximately 610, and DPB1 in roughly 470. Because of strong linkage in the cohort, four or five DR-DQ haplotypes were treated as single units for association and clustering. Among 300 to 500 genotyped donors of the cohort, an average of roughly 230,000 unique TCR beta nucleotide sequences was sequenced per donor, of which 15% to 20% were non-productive. Study-wide findings and limitations: According to a later analysis, TCR association rates differed among HLA loci, with DRB1 alleles showing the most associated TCRs and HLA-C alleles showing the fewest. HLA typing was unavailable for some donors at each locus, so association tests used only the typed subset. The 87-base-pair reads could not distinguish some IMGT-functional V segments, including TRBV6-2 and TRBV6-3, so those segments were excluded. Correlated functional status among segregating V segments might reflect linkage disequilibrium, but an unknown experimental factor could not be ruled out. In a later analysis, HLA-associated TCR beta chains showed more clonal expansion and lower generation probabilities than non-associated chains that were equally common. In an earlier analysis of 587 of the donors, most TCR beta V segments appeared in productive rearrangements about 90% or about 30% of the time, broadly matching IMGT annotations. Three of the identified cytomegalovirus-associated TCR beta chains were confirmed in vitro to be specific for cytomegalovirus antigens. Strong co-occurrence of HLA alleles, especially DR and DQ, made assigning TCR associations to individual alleles difficult. A cluster of highly shared sequence variants was judged likely to be a technical artifact of the sequencing pipeline. Specific HLA alleles were associated with more than 15,000 TCR beta sequences at a false discovery rate of 0.05 in a later analysis. Most TCR sequences were seen in very few donors, while some public TCRs were found in many individuals. The classifier was reported to diagnose cytomegalovirus status with high specificity and sensitivity in both the original and validation cohorts. In a later analysis, several top co-occurrence clusters were reported to appear linked to parvovirus B19, influenza, CMV and Epstein-Barr virus. For the cohort, immune exposure information was limited to CMV serostatus. An association between a missense DCLRE1C variant and V-gene and J-gene trimming of TCR beta chains was found in a later genetic analysis and replicated in an independent cohort. According to the authors, the approach could potentially be generalized to other disease states and immunological phenotypes. Presence/absence analyses assumed roughly uniform sequencing depth across donors, an assumption that may not hold. A later analysis found that most CMV-associated TCR beta chains appeared HLA-restricted, with HLA associations seemingly driven largely by CMV exposure. Because counts were too low, some 17 rarely observed V segments, including chromosome 9 orphons, were left out of the earlier analysis of a few hundred of the donors. Compared with the approximately 700-donor mean, donors in an Asian-associated ancestry cluster had fewer N-insertions in productive TCRs, according to a later genetic analysis. A further reported finding was that TCR beta sequences accurately predicted the HLA-A and HLA-B alleles for most subjects in the first cohort. In the study, around 160 TCR beta chains were listed as associated with cytomegalovirus. This cohort had only TCR beta chains sequenced, and the lack of alpha or paired-chain data limited which features could be detected.

In regard to this clone: Its antigen specificity is not known. No quality values exist for individual bases; no much larger clone is one base distant.

In total, 666 healthy bone marrow donors made up the cohort. At the time of sampling, all cohort members were nominally healthy, though unrecorded immune exposures were likely present. The donor was CMV seropositive and was included in the group of 289 seropositive cohort members. Every donor gave a peripheral blood sample, and the peripheral blood mononuclear cells from that sample were used for TCR beta sequencing. The Qiagen DNeasy Blood Extraction Kit was used to extract genomic DNA from the blood cell samples. There are 11 amino acids in the CDR3, from cysteine to phenylalanine inclusive. Only the CDR3 region is kept as DNA, spanning 33 bases read in frame from base 1. The germline V gene (reference sequence) yields GTSNPN for CDR1 and SVGIG for CDR2. V and J are trimmed by 8 bases and 7 bases, and the gene matches miss 8 bases of the junction. The library was prepared using the immunoSEQ multiplex PCR assay. The multiplex PCR relied on a mix of 60 forward primers for TCR Vbeta segments and 13 reverse primers for TCR Jbeta segments. The CDR3 region of rearranged TCR beta genes was amplified from genomic DNA by a multiplex PCR assay. The Illumina HiSeq System was used to sequence the amplified TCR beta libraries as 87-base-pair reads. Turning to the authors' computational methods: A later analysis tallied 75 million to 95 million unique TCR beta chains across the approximately 670 repertoires, and around 10 million of those chains were shared by two or more donors. To remove PCR and sequencing errors, raw reads were error-corrected and collapsed into unique sequences using a nearest-neighbor algorithm that merged closely related sequences. V, D and J gene segments were assigned by aligning CDR3 sequences to IMGT reference sequences. For a sequence to be retained, at least a six-nucleotide match to both a V gene segment and a J gene segment was required. A rearrangement was called productive if the CDR3 had no stop codons and remained in frame with V and J, and every other rearrangement was called non-productive. Following IMGT convention, CDR3 was defined as the stretch from the second conserved V-encoded cysteine to the conserved J-encoded phenylalanine. In an earlier analysis of roughly 610 of the donors, sequences lacking an unambiguous match to a single V gene segment were excluded. An earlier analysis of under 750 of the donors called V segments functional above 56.7% productive rearrangements and segregating when the between-donor standard deviation exceeded 5%. A statistical classification framework was built for diagnosing cytomegalovirus status from the catalog of TCR beta chain sequences. In a later analysis, V and J genes were assigned by comparing TCR nucleotide sequences against IMGT/GENE-DB human TR gene sequences. In a later analysis, CDR3 sequences and most-parsimonious VDJ recombination scenarios were assigned using the TCRdist pipeline. In a later analysis, each TCR beta chain was defined by its CDR3 amino acid sequence together with its V-gene family, and reads lacking a unique V-gene family were excluded. As a way to deal with suspected cross-contamination and a sequencing artifact, a later analysis dropped hundreds of nucleotide sequences that were highly shared and had low generation probability. In a later analysis, a clonal expansion index for each public chain was calculated from normalized within-repertoire ranks of inferred template counts. Generation probabilities in a later analysis came from a VDJ recombination model fitted to out-of-frame rearrangements, and those results were checked against IGoR. A later analysis scored TCR-TCR, TCR-HLA and TCR-CMV co-occurrence with hypergeometric tests, applying a repertoire-size bias correction to TCR pairs. To estimate false discovery rates, a later analysis permuted the HLA or CMV assignments 20 times. In a later analysis, co-occurring TCRs were grouped using DBSCAN, and TCRdist sequence similarity was added for clustering within HLA-allele-positive subsets. Repertoires with fewer than 30,000 or more than 120,000 public chains were left out of co-occurrence clustering, as were four to six repertoires with anomalous nucleotide sharing. Entries here come from immuneACCESS through TCRdb and include only in-frame sequences with V and J called. Some clones fail to appear in such tables; in the studies checked, an unresolved V gene covers under half of the shortfall, and the cause of the remainder is unknown. That table supplies the V and J calls and clone size; D and trimming were determined from the DNA. The sample includes about 98,000 clones, with 70% to 80% observed a single time. The top ten constitute 10% to 11% of the sample.

The rearranged segments are TRBV30 and TRBJ2-7; 7 nucleotides in the junction match TRBD1. This receptor was taken from a man aged 18 to 35 in good health and CMV-seropositive. The specimen was PBMCs. The sequenced DNA is TGTGCCGGAGAGGACAGGAAAGAGCAGTACTTC. Its translation is CAGEDRKEQYF.